These T cell receptor beta chains were read from a single sample in a study of early T cells in non-severe SARS-CoV-2 infection. TCRdb analysed the 5' RACE reads with MiXCR anew, one entry per CDR3 protein. The sample shows about 36,000 distinct CDR3 sequences, 8% to 10% of them seen only once. Source material: whole blood. The receptors originated from an adult who was a healthcare worker with PCR-confirmed SARS-CoV-2 infection or an uninfected control (not recorded which). The conserved cysteine and the conserved F or W are not part of the CDR3 here. Fields, in order: CDR3 length, J gene, V gene, CDR3 protein.

11 | TRBJ2-7 | TRBV29-1 | SVDAAGVDEQY
16 | TRBJ2-3 | TRBV13 | ASRHTSGTSLGSDTQY
11 | TRBJ1-1 | TRBV12-3/TRBV12-4 | ASSYHQGAEAF
11 | TRBJ2-1 | TRBV29-1 | SVLGGLYNEQF
12 | TRBJ2-7 | TRBV3-1 | ASSRGQASYEQY
11 | TRBJ1-5 | TRBV29-1 | SVEVGDGQPQH
15 | TRBJ1-2 | TRBV28 | ASSLGAWGQTNYGYT
10 | TRBJ2-5 | TRBV7-2 | ASSSSGETQY
11 | TRBJ1-4 | TRBV7-9 | ASSLSGMEKLF
12 | TRBJ2-7 | TRBV18 | ASSPGASTYEQY
11 | TRBJ2-5 | TRBV11-3 | ASSQGPQETQY